Presented here are 11 T cell receptor beta chains from one specimen sequenced in a study of response to subunit inactivated influenza vaccine. A single record per CDR3 protein comes from TCRdb applying MiXCR to the RT-PCR reads. The sample has fewer than 550,000 distinct CDR3 sequences; around 25% are singletons. Sequencing was performed on CD4+ T cells sorted from PBMCs, taken more than 4 days after vaccination. These receptors originate from a man in his fifties or sixties who received an inactivated influenza vaccine.

The chain recombines TRBV3-1 with TRBJ2-1; D may be TRBD2 (6 bases). The V end was cut by 2 bases, the J end by 12 bases, with 17 bases between. This CDR3 spans 14 amino acids. Germline V gives CDR1 LGHDT, CDR2 YNNKEL (reference sequence). The CDR3 DNA reads as TGTGCCAGCAGCCAATCGGCCGGGGAGGTAGGGCAGTTCTTC. This codes for CASSQSAGEVGQFF.

The CDR3 sequence: CSATQGANQPQHF. CDR3 DNA: TGCAGTGCTACACAGGGAGCTAATCAGCCCCAGCATTTT. This chain connects TRBV20-1 to TRBJ1-5, with a tentative D call TRBD1 (6 bases). Germline lookup yields CDR1 DFQATT and CDR2 SNEGSKA (reference sequence). Trimming pared 4 bases from V and 4 bases from J, leaving 11 bases between. The CDR3 runs 13 residues.

This clonotype was seen more than once but under ten times. The rearrangement links TRBV29-1 to TRBJ1-1; D is undetermined. Germline CDR1 SQVTM, CDR2 ANQGSEA. The CDR3 contains 12 residues. V was cut by 3 bases and J by 0 bases, with 5 bases left in between. CDR3 protein: CSVDPVNTEAFF. DNA for the CDR3: TGCAGCGTTGATCCAGTGAACACTGAAGCTTTCTTT.

This clonotype was picked up a small number of times. The chain employs TRBV6-1 and TRBJ2-7; D possibly matches TRBD1 or TRBD2 (5 bases each). The CDR3 length is 16 residues. The V and J ends lost 6 bases and 6 bases respectively, with 24 bases between them. In germline, CDR1 is MNHNS, CDR2 SASEGT. CDR3 DNA: TGTGCCAGCAGAGAGGGACCGCGCGTACCCTACCCCGAGCAGTACTTC. Translated, it gives CASREGPRVPYPEQYF.

This clonotype showed up many times. The chain uses TRBV6-2 or TRBV6-3 and TRBJ2-7, with D unclear. Trimming removed 6 bases at V and 5 bases at J, with 11 bases between. This CDR3 has 12 amino acids. Germline CDR1 and CDR2: MNHEY and SVGEGT. CDR3 DNA sequence: TGTGCCAGCAGCCCCGGGCCCCACGAGCAGTACTTC. As protein: CASSPGPHEQYF.

This clonotype was picked up a small number of times. J is TRBJ2-1 and V is TRBV7-9, with D perhaps TRBD2 (5 bases). In germline, CDR1 is SEHNR, CDR2 FQNEAQ (reference sequence). The CDR3 is 16 residues long. Trimming shortened V by 5 bases and J by 5 bases, and 19 bases separated the two germline ends. CDR3 amino acids: CASSPRGQAIDNEQFF. CDR3 coding DNA: TGTGCCAGCAGCCCGCGCGGGCAGGCTATCGACAATGAGCAGTTCTTC.

The chain has TRBV4-3 and TRBJ2-3, with TRBD2 matching over 9 bases. Germline-derived CDR1 and CDR2 are LGHNA and YSLEER. The V segment lost 1 base and the J segment 4 bases; nucleotides outside the gene matches: 9. CDR3 length equals 17 residues. CDR3 amino acids: CASSQVPSGGSADTQYF. The CDR3 DNA sequence: TGCGCCAGCAGCCAAGTCCCCAGCGGGGGGTCGGCAGATACGCAGTATTTT.

CDR3 sequence (DNA): TGCGCCAGCAGCTTGGATATGGGACAGGGTAACACTGAAGCTTTCTTT. Its translation is CASSLDMGQGNTEAFF. This rearrangement joins TRBV5-1 to TRBJ1-1; 9 bases are a match to TRBD1. Trimming removed 0 bases from V and 2 bases from J; junction bases left unmatched: 5. There are 16 residues in the CDR3. Germline V gene lookup returns CDR1 SGHRS and CDR2 YFSETQ.

This chain uses TRBV7-2 with TRBJ1-1; no clear D gene. Between the trimmed V and J ends, which lost 2 bases and 1 base, there was a span of 8 bases. The germline V gene encodes CDR1 SGHTA and CDR2 FQGNSA. The CDR3 extends over 14 amino acids. CDR3: CASSLSVTNTEAFF. The CDR3, as DNA: TGTGCCAGCAGCTTATCAGTCACGAACACTGAAGCTTTCTTT.

The V call is TRBV12-3 or TRBV12-4, the J call TRBJ2-3, with D possibly TRBD1 on 6 matching bases. The germline V and J ends were trimmed by 3 bases and 2 bases, with 12 bases remaining between them. The CDR3 is made up of 15 amino acids. CDR3 in amino acids: CASSLGAGPTDTQYF. DNA for the CDR3: TGTGCCAGCAGTTTGGGGGCAGGACCCACAGATACGCAGTATTTT.

The rearrangement links TRBV12-3 or TRBV12-4 to TRBJ2-6, with 12 bases aligning to TRBD1. This CDR3 has 17 residues. V was clipped by 7 bases and J by 4 bases; unmatched bases: 8. The CDR3 loop reads CASTPGQGAPGANVLTF. The CDR3 nucleotides read TGTGCCAGCACCCCGGGACAGGGGGCACCCGGGGCCAACGTCCTGACTTTC.